Reported below is one T cell receptor (beta chain). This record belongs to a study of control samples from healthy donors and cancer patients. This CDR3 is built from 13 residues. Trimming stripped 3 bases from V and 2 bases from J, with 7 bases between. TCRdb's copy holds only in-frame clones and misses some; the assay was immunoSEQ multiplex PCR. The profile shows tens of thousands of clones, about 90% of them singletons. The genes are TRBV12-3 or TRBV12-4 and TRBJ1-1; maybe TRBD1 (5 bases). The sequenced material came from PBMCs. The receptor was isolated from a man aged 60-69 years with colorectal cancer. CDR3 loop: CASSLGLNTEAFF. DNA of the CDR3: TGTGCCAGCAGTTTGGGGCTTAACACTGAAGCTTTCTTT.